A single T cell receptor (beta chain) is shown here with its context. The antigen remains unidentified. This entry belongs to a study of Ad26.COV2.S vaccination and SARS-CoV-2 variants. Whole-study findings and limits: Relative to placebo recipients, vaccine recipients exhibited elevated spike-specific TCR breadth.

Using immunoSEQ multiplex PCR, the repertoire was profiled, and TCRdb retains in-frame clones only, with some absent. Of about 460,000 clones in the sample, around 89% were seen once. The V gene's germline CDR1 is MNHEY and CDR2 SMNVEV (reference sequence). V was pared by 10 bases and J by 2 bases, with 12 bases between. The CDR3 has 13 residues. Treatment denoted: over 15 received Ad26.COV2.S at low or high dose, single or two shots; about 5 received placebo; per-sample allocation not given. Sample collection was performed on day 63 after the first vaccine or placebo injection. The TCR sequence derives from a person aged 18-65 years who received the Ad26.COV2.S COVID-19 vaccine or a placebo. This sample comprised peripheral blood, obtained in a trial of Ad26.COV2.S vaccine versus placebo. The rearrangement uses TRBV27 and TRBJ2-1; perhaps TRBD1 as D (5 bases). The DNA for the CDR3 is TGTGCCAACAGGAAAGACACCTACAATGAGCAGTTCTTC. Its translation is CANRKDTYNEQFF.